Reported below is one T cell receptor (beta chain). Its antigen is still unknown. With 6 bases clipped from V and 4 bases from J, the junction kept 9 bases outside the gene matches. The CDR3 consists of 16 residues. In germline, CDR1 is MNHEY, CDR2 SMNVEV (reference sequence). Assay used: immunoSEQ multiplex PCR; TCRdb lists only in-frame clones, some missing. The sample holds approximately 640,000 clones, roughly 91% seen once. The data belong to a study of shared clonotypes between healthy human individuals. General study findings and limits: How much donors shared clonotypes was expected to be affected by sequencing depth. Incomplete sequencing of sorted subsets was indicated by rarefaction despite large depth. In general, naive subsets displayed greater estimated richness than memory subsets did. In contrast to clonotypes shared by all four donors, non-shared clonotypes had lower generation probabilities.

This chain joins TRBV27 and TRBJ2-5, with 12 positions matching TRBD2. The sample taken for sequencing was memory CD8+ T cells from PBMCs. Subset given: CD45RO+ cells pooled with CCR7-negative TemRA cells. The source is a man between 18 and 29 years old in good health. Some clones in this sample may be carry-over from other donors' samples. CDR3 amino acids: CASRNRASGRGETQYF. The CDR3 DNA reads TGTGCCAGCAGGAATAGGGCTAGCGGGAGGGGAGAGACCCAGTACTTC.